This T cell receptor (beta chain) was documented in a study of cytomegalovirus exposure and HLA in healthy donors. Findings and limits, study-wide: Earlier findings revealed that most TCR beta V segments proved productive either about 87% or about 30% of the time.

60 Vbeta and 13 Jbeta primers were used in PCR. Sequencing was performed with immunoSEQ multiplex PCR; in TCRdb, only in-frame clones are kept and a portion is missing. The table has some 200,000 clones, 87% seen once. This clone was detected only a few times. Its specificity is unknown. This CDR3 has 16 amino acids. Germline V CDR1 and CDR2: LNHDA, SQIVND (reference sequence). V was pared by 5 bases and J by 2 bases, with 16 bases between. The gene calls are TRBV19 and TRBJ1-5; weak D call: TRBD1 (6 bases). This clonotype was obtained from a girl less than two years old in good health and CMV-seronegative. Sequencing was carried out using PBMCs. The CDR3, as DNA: TGTGCCAGTAGTGTTCGACAGGTCGGGGGCAATCAGCCCCAGCATTTT. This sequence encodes CASSVRQVGGNQPQHF. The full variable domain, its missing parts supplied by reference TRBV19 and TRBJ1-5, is DGGITQSPKYLFRKEGQNVTLSCEQNLNHDAMYWYRQDPGQGLRLIYYSQIVNDFQKGDIAEGYSVSREKKESFPLTVTSAQKNPTAFYLCASSVRQVGGNQPQHFGDGTRLSIL.